Listed below are T cell receptor beta chains from one sample, sequenced in a study of cytomegalovirus exposure and HLA in healthy donors. Profiling relied on immunoSEQ multiplex PCR, and the TCRdb table lists in-frame clones only, not all of them. The sample includes 150,000 to 200,000 clones, around 81% of them seen just once. The sample consisted of PBMCs. Receptor source: a woman between 25 and 40 years old in good health and CMV-seronegative. CDR3s include the opening cysteine and the closing phenylalanine or tryptophan. D genes are given only for firm matches. Rows may omit the clone size; those that give it use once, few, many or a size class.

d_gene	abundance	v_gene	j_gene	CDR3aa
TRBD2	.	TRBV5-1	TRBJ2-1	CASSPPSGVFNEQFF
.	.	TRBV5-1	TRBJ1-1	CASSLGGPASIGGLEAFF
.	.	TRBV7-8	TRBJ2-5	CASSLGGRARETQYF
.	.	TRBV7-9	TRBJ1-2	CSSSLGSGAGFGGYTF
.	.	TRBV4-1	TRBJ1-2	CASSQDPGQTLNYGYTF
TRBD1	.	TRBV7-8	TRBJ1-6	CASTLDRSNSPLHF
TRBD2	.	TRBV28	TRBJ2-7	CASSAARTSGYEQYF
.	.	TRBV10-1	TRBJ1-5	CASSDKQVFSNQPQHF
.	.	TRBV21-1	TRBJ1-2	CASSDRQGSGYGYTF
.	.	TRBV19	TRBJ2-1	CASSMSPNSYNEQFF
TRBD1	.	TRBV15	TRBJ2-3	CATSSRDRGADTQYF
.	.	TRBV5-1	TRBJ2-6	CASSFSGSGANVLTF
.	.	TRBV5-1	TRBJ1-1	CASTRDINTEAFF
TRBD1	.	TRBV10-3	TRBJ1-6	CAISELSRQGNSPLHF
.	.	TRBV28	TRBJ2-2	CASSLAGLVTGELFF
.	.	TRBV13	TRBJ2-5	CASSALANQETQYF
.	.	TRBV7-6	TRBJ2-3	CASSPGTRSWYTQYF
.	.	TRBV30	TRBJ2-5	CAWSVGRAYQETQYF
.	few	TRBV7-2	TRBJ2-5	CASSLQGRETQYF
.	few	TRBV7-6	TRBJ1-2	CASSWRADPNYGYTF
TRBD1	.	TRBV6-1	TRBJ2-7	CASSEGRTGALFYEQYF
TRBD2	.	TRBV7-2	TRBJ2-5	CASSLVSSGETQYF